The clone carrying this T cell receptor beta chain was seen only once. Authors' processing steps: By means of reference gene primer amplification, nucleated cell counts were estimated. The assay was immunoSEQ multiplex PCR, and TCRdb's table has in-frame clones only and misses some. V, J and clone size were drawn from that table, and D and trimming were deduced from the DNA. The repertoire consists of 55,000 to 75,000 clones, with roughly 80% occurring once and the leading ten covering 18%. The sample is drawn from a study of blood T cell repertoires in COVID-19. CDR3 size: 12 residues. Trimming cost V 8 bases and J 3 bases, with 11 bases left between them. CDR1 is MDHEN and CDR2 is SYDVKM in the germline V gene.

The chain carries TRBV28 and TRBJ2-7; D remains unclear. The material sequenced was peripheral blood. The TCR comes from an older man who had recovered from COVID-19. The CDR3 sequence: CASSSVFYEQYF. The CDR3 DNA reads TGTGCCAGCTCTTCGGTTTTCTACGAGCAGTACTTC.